This TCR beta chain was identified in a study of T-cell reconstitution after alpha-beta-depleted transplantation in children. This clonotype appeared many times. CDR1 SGDLS and CDR2 YYNGEE come from the germline V gene. The CDR3 length is 15 residues. The V gene lost 4 bases and the J gene lost 7 bases, with 17 bases spanning the gap. As it was prepared, the TCRbeta library received unique molecular identifiers. One entry per CDR3 protein, called by TCRdb with MiXCR from the PCR reads. Of over 150,000 distinct CDR3 sequences detected, about 6.8% appear once; the ten largest clones hold about 2.9%. The receptor comes from a human donor who donated a stem cell graft to a child with Wiskott-Aldrich syndrome. The input for sequencing was PBMCs from the stem cell graft donor, taken from the stem cell graft. V usage is TRBV9 and J usage is TRBJ2-2; D might be TRBD1 (6 bases). The CDR3 nucleotides are TGTGCCAGCAGCCCAAAGACAGGTGTGGGCGGGGAGCTGTTTTTT. Translated: CASSPKTGVGGELFF. Together with reference TRBV9 and TRBJ2-2, the CDR3 gives the full variable domain: DSGVTQTPKHLITATGQRVTLRCSPRSGDLSVYWYQQSLDQGLQFLIQYYNGEERAKGNILERFSAQQFPDLHSELNLSSLELGDSALYFCASSPKTGVGGELFFGEGSRLTVL.